This T cell receptor beta chain was captured in a study of shared clonotypes between healthy human individuals. Findings of the study overall: An expected dependence of interdonor clonotype sharing on sequencing depth was noted.

The authors divided CD4+ cells into CD45RA+ naive and CD45RA-negative memory subsets. V lost 0 bases to trimming and J lost 6 bases; unmatched junction nucleotides: 21. The CDR3 runs to 21 residues. CDR1 and CDR2 (germline): SGDLS, YYNGEE. The study ran the assay at deep level. The assay was immunoSEQ multiplex PCR, and TCRdb's table has in-frame clones only and misses some. The sample holds hundreds of thousands of clones, 74% seen once. A note on this clone: Its cognate antigen is unknown.

This chain connects TRBV9 to TRBJ2-2; TRBD2 matches at 9 bases. The sequence was obtained from a woman between 25 and 40 years old in good health. Sequencing input: memory CD4+ T cells sorted from blood. Documented subset: CD45RA-negative fraction. The CDR3 coding sequence is TGTGCCAGCAGCGTAGGTGCACGGGGACACCCCGGGACTAGCCTTTCCGGGGAGCTGTTTTTT. Translation gives CASSVGARGHPGTSLSGELFF.